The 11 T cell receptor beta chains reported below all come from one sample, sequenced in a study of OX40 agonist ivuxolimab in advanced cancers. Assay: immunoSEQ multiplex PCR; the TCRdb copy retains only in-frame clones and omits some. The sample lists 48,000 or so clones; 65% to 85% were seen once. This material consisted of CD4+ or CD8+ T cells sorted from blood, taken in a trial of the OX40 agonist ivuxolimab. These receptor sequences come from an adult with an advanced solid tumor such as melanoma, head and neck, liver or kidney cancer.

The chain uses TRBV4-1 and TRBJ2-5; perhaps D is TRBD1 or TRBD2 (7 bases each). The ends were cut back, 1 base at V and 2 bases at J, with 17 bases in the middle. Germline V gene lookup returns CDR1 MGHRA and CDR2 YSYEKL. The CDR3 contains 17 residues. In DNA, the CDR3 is TGCGCCAGCAGCCAAGTCGGGGGGACAGCGATACAAGAGACCCAGTACTTC. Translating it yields CASSQVGGTAIQETQYF.

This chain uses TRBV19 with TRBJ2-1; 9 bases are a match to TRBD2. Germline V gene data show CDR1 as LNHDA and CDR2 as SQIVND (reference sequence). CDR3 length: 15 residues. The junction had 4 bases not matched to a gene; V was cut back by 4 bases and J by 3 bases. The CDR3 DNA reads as TGTGCCAGTAGTAGGCTAGCGGGGTTCTACAATGAGCAGTTCTTC. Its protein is CASSRLAGFYNEQFF.

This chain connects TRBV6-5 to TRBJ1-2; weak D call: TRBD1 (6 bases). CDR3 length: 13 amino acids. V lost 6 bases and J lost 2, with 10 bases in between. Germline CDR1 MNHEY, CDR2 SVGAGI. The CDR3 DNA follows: TGTGCCAGCAGGAGGACAGAGAACTATGGCTACACCTTC. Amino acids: CASRRTENYGYTF.

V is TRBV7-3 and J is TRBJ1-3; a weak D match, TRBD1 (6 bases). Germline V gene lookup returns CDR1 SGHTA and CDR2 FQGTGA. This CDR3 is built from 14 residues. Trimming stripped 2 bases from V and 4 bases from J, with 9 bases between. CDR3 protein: CASSLAGVGNTIYF. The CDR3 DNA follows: TGTGCCAGCAGCTTAGCAGGGGTCGGAAACACCATATATTTT.

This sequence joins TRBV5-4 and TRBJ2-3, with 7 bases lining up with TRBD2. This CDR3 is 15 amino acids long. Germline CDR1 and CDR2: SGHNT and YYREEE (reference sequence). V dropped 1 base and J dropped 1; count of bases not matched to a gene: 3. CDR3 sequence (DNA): TGTGCCAGCAGCTTGCTTCGGGGGGGCACAGATACGCAGTATTTT. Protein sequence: CASSLLRGGTDTQYF.

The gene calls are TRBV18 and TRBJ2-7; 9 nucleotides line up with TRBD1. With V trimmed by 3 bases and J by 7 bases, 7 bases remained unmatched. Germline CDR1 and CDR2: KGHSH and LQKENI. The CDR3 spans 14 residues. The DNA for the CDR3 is TGTGCCAGCTCACCTACCGGGACAGGGTGGGAGCAGTACTTC. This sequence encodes CASSPTGTGWEQYF.

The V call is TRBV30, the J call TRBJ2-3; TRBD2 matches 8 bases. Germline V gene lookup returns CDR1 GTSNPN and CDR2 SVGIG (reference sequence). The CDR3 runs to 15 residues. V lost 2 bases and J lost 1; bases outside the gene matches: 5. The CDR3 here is CAWSPLRGGTDTQYF. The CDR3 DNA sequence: TGTGCCTGGAGTCCTCTGCGGGGGGGCACAGATACGCAGTATTTT.

CDR3 sequence reads: CASSEFNEQFF. The CDR3 region has the DNA TGCGCCAGCAGTGAGTTCAATGAGCAGTTCTTC. The chain couples TRBV10-2 to TRBJ2-1; D ambiguous. CDR1 and CDR2 from the germline V gene are WSHSY and SAAADI. Trimming pared 1 base from V and 6 bases from J, leaving 1 base between. The CDR3 consists of 11 residues.

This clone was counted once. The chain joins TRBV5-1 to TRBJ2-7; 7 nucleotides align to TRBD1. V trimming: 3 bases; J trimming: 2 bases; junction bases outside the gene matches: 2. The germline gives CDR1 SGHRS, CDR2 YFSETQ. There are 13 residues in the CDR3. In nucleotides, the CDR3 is TGCGCCAGCAGCTATCAGGGGGCCTACGAGCAGTACTTC. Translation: CASSYQGAYEQYF.

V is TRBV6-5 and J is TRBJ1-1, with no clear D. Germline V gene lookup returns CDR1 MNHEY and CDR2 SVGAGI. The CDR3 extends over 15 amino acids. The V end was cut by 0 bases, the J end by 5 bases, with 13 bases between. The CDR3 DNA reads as TGTGCCAGCAGTTACTCGGGAGAGCTGGGGACTGAAGCTTTCTTT. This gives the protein CASSYSGELGTEAFF.

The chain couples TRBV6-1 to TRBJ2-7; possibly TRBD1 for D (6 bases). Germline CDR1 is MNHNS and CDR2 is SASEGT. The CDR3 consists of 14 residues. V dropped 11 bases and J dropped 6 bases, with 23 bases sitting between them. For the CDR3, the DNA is TGTGCCGTAGATTTAGGCAGGGGCTCGGGCGAGCAGTACTTC. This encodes CAVDLGRGSGEQYF.